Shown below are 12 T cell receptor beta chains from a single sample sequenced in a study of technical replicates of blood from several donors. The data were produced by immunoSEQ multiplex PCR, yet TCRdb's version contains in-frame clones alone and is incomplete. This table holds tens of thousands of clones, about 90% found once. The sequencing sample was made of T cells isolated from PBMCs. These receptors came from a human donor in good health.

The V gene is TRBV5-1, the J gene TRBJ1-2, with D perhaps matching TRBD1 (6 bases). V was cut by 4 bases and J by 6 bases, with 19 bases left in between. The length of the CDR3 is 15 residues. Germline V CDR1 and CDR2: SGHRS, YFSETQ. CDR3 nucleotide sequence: TGCGCCAGCAGCCCGGTGACAGGATCGCAGAATGGCTACACCTTC. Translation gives CASSPVTGSQNGYTF.

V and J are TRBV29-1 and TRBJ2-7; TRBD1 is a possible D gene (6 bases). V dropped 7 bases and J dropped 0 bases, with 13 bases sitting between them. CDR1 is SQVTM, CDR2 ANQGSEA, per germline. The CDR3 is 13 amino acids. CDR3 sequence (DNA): TGCAGCGGCCGGGACACCAGCTCCTACGAGCAGTACTTC. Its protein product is CSGRDTSSYEQYF.

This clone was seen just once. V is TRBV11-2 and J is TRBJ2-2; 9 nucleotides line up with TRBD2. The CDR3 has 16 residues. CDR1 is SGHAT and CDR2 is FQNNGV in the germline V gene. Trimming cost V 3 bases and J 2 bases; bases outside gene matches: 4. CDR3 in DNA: TGTGCCAGCAGCTTCCATAGCGGGAGTAACACCGGGGAGCTGTTTTTT. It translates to CASSFHSGSNTGELFF.

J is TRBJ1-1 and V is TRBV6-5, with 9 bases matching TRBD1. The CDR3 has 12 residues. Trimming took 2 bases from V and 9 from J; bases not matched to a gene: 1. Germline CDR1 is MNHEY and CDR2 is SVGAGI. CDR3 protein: CASSYGQGKAFF. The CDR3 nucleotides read TGTGCCAGCAGTTACGGACAGGGGAAAGCTTTCTTT.

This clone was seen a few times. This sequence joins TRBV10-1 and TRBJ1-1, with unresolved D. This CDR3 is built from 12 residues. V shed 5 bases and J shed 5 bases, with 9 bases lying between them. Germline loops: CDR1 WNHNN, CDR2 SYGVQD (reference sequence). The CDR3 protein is CASSFSETEAFF. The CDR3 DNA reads TGCGCCAGCAGTTTTTCCGAGACTGAAGCTTTCTTT.

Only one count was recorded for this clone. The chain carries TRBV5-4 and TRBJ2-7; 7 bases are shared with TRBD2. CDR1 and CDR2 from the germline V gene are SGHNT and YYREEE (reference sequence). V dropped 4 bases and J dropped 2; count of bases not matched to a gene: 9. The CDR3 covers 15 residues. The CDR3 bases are TGTGCCAGCAGCCTTAGCGGGCGCAATACCTACGAGCAGTACTTC. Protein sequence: CASSLSGRNTYEQYF.

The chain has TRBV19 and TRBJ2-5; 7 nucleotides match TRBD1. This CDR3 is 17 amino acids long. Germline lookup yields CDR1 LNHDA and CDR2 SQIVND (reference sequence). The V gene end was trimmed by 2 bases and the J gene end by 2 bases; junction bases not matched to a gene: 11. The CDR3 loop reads CASSIRYGTETQETQYF. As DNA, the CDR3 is TGTGCCAGTAGTATAAGGTACGGGACAGAGACACAAGAGACCCAGTACTTC. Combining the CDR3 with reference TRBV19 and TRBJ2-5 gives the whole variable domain DGGITQSPKYLFRKEGQNVTLSCEQNLNHDAMYWYRQDPGQGLRLIYYSQIVNDFQKGDIAEGYSVSREKKESFPLTVTSAQKNPTAFYLCASSIRYGTETQETQYFGPGTRLLVL.

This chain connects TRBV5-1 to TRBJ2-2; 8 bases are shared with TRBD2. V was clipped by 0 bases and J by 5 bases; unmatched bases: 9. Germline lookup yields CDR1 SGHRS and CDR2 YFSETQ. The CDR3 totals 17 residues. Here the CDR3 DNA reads TGCGCCAGCAGCTTGGCCGGTGTTAGCGGGGATACCGGGGAGCTGTTTTTT. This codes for CASSLAGVSGDTGELFF.

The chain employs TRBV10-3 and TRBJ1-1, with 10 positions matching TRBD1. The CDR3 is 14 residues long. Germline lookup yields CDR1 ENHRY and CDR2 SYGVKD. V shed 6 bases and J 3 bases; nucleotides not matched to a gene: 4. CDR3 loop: CAISPGTGDTEAFF. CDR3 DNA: TGTGCCATCAGCCCCGGGACAGGGGACACTGAAGCTTTCTTT.

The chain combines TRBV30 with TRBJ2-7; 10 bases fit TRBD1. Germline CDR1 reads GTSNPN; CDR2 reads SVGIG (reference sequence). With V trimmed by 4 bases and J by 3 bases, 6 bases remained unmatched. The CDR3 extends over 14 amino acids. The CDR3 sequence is CAWTRGTGDYEQYF. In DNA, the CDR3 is TGTGCCTGGACCCGCGGGACAGGGGACTACGAGCAGTACTTC.

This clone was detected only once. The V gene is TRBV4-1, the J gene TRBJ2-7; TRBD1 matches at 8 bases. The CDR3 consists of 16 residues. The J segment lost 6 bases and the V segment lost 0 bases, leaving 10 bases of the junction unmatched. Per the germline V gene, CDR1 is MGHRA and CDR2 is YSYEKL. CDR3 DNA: TGCGCCAGCAGCCAAGATTCATCAGGGGGCGGGTTCGAGCAGTACTTC. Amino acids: CASSQDSSGGGFEQYF.

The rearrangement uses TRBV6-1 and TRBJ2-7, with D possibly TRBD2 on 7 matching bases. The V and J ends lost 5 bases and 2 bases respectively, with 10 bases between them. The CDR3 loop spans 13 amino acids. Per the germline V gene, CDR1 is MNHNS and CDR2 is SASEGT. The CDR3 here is CASSPGGPYEQYF. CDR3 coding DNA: TGTGCCAGCAGTCCCGGGGGGCCCTACGAGCAGTACTTC.